This T cell receptor beta chain was retrieved from a study of tumor-infiltrating lymphocytes in primary liver carcinoma. Across the whole study: Regardless of tissue type, samples showed similar yields of roughly 3.5 to 7.13 million productive TCRbeta reads. Study findings and constraints: Relative to blood, tumors carried a significantly larger fraction of the repertoire in their top 250 clones (p = 0.039).

cDNA specific to TCR beta was made from about 0.45 ug of total RNA, with a constant-region primer employed for priming. Modified slightly, ARM-PCR produced TCR beta libraries over three nested multiplex PCR rounds. Rounds one and two of PCR, each of roughly 10 cycles, were primed with TRBV1-TRBV30 forward primers and a C-beta reverse primer. TCRdb analysed the multiplex PCR reads with MiXCR anew, one entry per CDR3 protein. The sample comprises 100,000 to 150,000 distinct CDR3 sequences, 64% of which are singletons, and approximately 8.9% rests with the top ten. The CDR3 consists of 18 residues. Trimming left V 5 bases short and J 0 bases short, with 21 bases between. Germline CDR1 MDHEN, CDR2 SYDVKM. As regards this clonotype: Its antigen is not identified.

RNA and DNA were co-extracted from around 20-30 mg of unsorted bulk tissue. Each tumor had five separate regions sampled. The receptor was isolated from a woman in her sixties with primary liver carcinoma and hepatitis B virus infection. The chain employs TRBV28 and TRBJ2-3; possibly TRBD2 for D (6 bases). Input material: liver tumor tissue from sampling region 3. Subset indicated: tumor region T3, left-lateral pole. The CDR3 DNA sequence: TGTGCCAGCAGTAGCCCCTATAGCGGACCTACTAGCACAGATACGCAGTATTTT. Protein: CASSSPYSGPTSTDTQYF.